This TCR beta chain was obtained from a study of T cell responses to AZD1222 COVID-19 vaccine. For this clone: Its antigen is as yet unknown.

General study points: Vaccine-related CD4 TCRs covered spike, predominating at 160-218 and 743-854. Baseline seropositivity characterized only 5 to 7 AZD1222 recipients. Donors were chiefly white British, with a greater number of females, and clonal diversity was perhaps underestimated.

Germline V gene lookup returns CDR1 SGHVS and CDR2 FNYEAQ. The V and J ends lost 1 base and 3 bases, in that order; junction bases with no gene match: 6. The CDR3 spans 16 residues. This table comes from immunoSEQ multiplex PCR, and its TCRdb copy is limited to in-frame clones, with some not included. The sample includes some 99,000 clones, about 88% of them seen just once. Sample: peripheral blood, taken 28 days after the second AZD1222 dose. The chain is built from TRBV7-6 and TRBJ1-1, with 9 bases lining up with TRBD1. The receptor was derived from an adult who received the AZD1222 COVID-19 vaccine. The CDR3 here is CASSLGQGVKDTEAFF. In nucleotides, the CDR3 is TGTGCCAGCAGCTTAGGACAGGGGGTCAAGGACACTGAAGCTTTCTTT.